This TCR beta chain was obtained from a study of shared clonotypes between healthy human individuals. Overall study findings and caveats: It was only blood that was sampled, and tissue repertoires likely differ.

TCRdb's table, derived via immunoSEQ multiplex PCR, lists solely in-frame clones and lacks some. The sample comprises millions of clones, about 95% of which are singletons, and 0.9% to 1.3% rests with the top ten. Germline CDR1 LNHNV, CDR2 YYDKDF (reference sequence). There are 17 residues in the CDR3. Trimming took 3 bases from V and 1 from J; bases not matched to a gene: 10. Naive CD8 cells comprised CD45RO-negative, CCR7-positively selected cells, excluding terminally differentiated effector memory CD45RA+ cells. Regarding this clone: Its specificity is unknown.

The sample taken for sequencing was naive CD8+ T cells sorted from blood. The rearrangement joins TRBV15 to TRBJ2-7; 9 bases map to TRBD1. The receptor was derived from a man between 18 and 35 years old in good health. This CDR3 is CATSSEGDRDHSYEQYF. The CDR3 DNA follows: TGTGCCACCAGCAGTGAAGGGGACAGGGACCATTCCTACGAGCAGTACTTC.